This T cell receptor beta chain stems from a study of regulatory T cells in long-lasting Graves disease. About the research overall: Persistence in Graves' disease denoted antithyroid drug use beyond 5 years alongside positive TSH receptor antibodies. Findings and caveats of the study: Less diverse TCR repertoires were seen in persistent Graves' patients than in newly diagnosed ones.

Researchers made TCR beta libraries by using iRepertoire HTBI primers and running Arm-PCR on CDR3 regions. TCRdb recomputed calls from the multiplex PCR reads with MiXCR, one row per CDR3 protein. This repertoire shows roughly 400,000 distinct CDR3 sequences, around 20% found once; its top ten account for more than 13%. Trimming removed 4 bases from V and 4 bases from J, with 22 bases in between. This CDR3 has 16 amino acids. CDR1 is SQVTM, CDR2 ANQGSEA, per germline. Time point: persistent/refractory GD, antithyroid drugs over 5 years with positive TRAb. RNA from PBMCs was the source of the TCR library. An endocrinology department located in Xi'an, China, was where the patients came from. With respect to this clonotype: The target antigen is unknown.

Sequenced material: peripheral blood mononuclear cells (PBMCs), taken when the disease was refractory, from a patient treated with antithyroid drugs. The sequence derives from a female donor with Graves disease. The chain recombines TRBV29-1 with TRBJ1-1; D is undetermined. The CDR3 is CSVVGGSQKTGTEAFF. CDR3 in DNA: TGCAGCGTTGTAGGAGGGTCCCAGAAAACGGGCACTGAAGCTTTCTTT.